This T cell receptor (beta chain) was sequenced for a study of cytomegalovirus exposure and HLA in healthy donors. Across the study: Some 180 million T cells yielded fewer than 120 million unique TCR beta sequences in earlier analysis. Among about 400 genotyped donors, 80% to 90% fell in the Caucasian-associated ancestry cluster. The study, taken as a whole, reports: As was reported, the HLA-A and HLA-B alleles of most subjects were accurately predicted from TCR beta sequences.

The PCR was carried out with 60 Vbeta primers and 13 Jbeta primers. Produced via immunoSEQ multiplex PCR; TCRdb's table is partial and in-frame only. In the table there are some 110,000 clones, roughly 13% of which are singletons. Germline V CDR1 and CDR2: SGHVS, FNYEAQ. The CDR3 extends over 14 amino acids. The ends lost 3 bases at V and 10 bases at J; junction bases unmatched: 9. Healthy bone marrow donors supplied every sample. This clone was seen only a few times. Its antigen is still unknown. Input material: PBMCs. This TCR came from a man aged 35 to 55 in good health and CMV-seropositive. The chain recombines TRBV7-6 with TRBJ2-1; 7 nucleotides line up with TRBD2. Written as DNA, the CDR3 is TGTGCCAGCAGCTTCATCCGGTCTAGCGGAGAGCAGTTCTTC. Translating gives CASSFIRSSGEQFF.